The source of this T cell receptor beta chain is a study of CD8 T cells in Susac syndrome. Roughly 0.45 to 1 ug RNA was reverse transcribed with random hexamers. immunoSEQ multiplex PCR amplified TCR beta CDR3 across 54 Vbeta, 13 Jbeta. Via MiXCR, TCRdb re-called the immunoSEQ multiplex PCR reads, giving one row per CDR3 protein. The sample contains approximately 300,000 distinct CDR3 sequences, around nine tenths of which appear only once. This clonotype has a single count. In blood CD8+ and CD4+ T cells, TCR beta underwent sequencing. The receptor was isolated from a human donor with multiple sclerosis. Sequencing used CD8+ T cells from PBMCs.

This CDR3 is CASSHPPLPRGTSGKETQYF. For the CDR3, the DNA is TGTGCCAGCAGCCACCCACCGCTCCCACGGGGGACTAGCGGGAAAGAGACCCAGTACTTC. The chain employs TRBV7-8 and TRBJ2-5, with 13 bases lining up with TRBD2. V shed 5 bases and J 3 bases; nucleotides not matched to a gene: 18. This CDR3 spans 20 amino acids. Germline values: CDR1 SGHVS, CDR2 FQNEAQ.